This T cell receptor beta chain was recorded in a study of OX40 agonist ivuxolimab in advanced cancers. About the study: The treatment was a fully human IgG2 OX40 agonist, ivuxolimab. Ivuxolimab doses were 0.01, 0.1, 0.3, 1.5, 3 or 10 mg/kg every 2 weeks.

The repertoire was sequenced with immunoSEQ multiplex PCR; TCRdb's copy has only in-frame clones and lacks some. The data hold about 51,000 clones, with about 77% observed a single time. V shed 6 bases and J shed 3 bases, with 12 bases lying between them. CDR1 is MNHEY, CDR2 SVGAGI, per germline. The CDR3 has 13 residues. There are a few counts of this clone. This receptor was taken from an adult with an advanced solid tumor such as melanoma, head and neck, liver or kidney cancer. This chain uses TRBV6-5 with TRBJ2-7, with D uncertain. The sequenced sample was CD4+ or CD8+ T cells sorted from blood, obtained in a trial of the OX40 agonist ivuxolimab. CDR3 sequence reads: CASSRRANYEQYF. CDR3 nucleotide sequence: TGTGCCAGCAGCCGAAGGGCGAACTACGAGCAGTACTTC.